This T cell receptor beta chain was sequenced for a study of cytomegalovirus exposure and HLA in healthy donors. Study-wide background: Counted in an early data release were roughly 87 million unique TCRs from HLA-typed donors.

Worth noting for this clone: Its target is not known.

60 Vbeta and 13 Jbeta primers were used in PCR. Some clones are missing from TCRdb's copy, which holds only in-frame ones; the method was immunoSEQ multiplex PCR. The table records 150,000 or so clones, less than 85% of them present only once. Germline V gene lookup returns CDR1 SNHLY and CDR2 FYNNEI. The J segment lost 8 bases and the V segment lost 6 bases, leaving 5 bases of the junction unmatched. The CDR3 length is 14 residues. Donors likely had unrecorded immune exposures despite being nominally healthy when sampled. Findings of the study overall: Most of the TCR beta V segments (in an earlier analysis) were productive either about 87% or about 30% of the time.

Specimen: PBMCs. This TCR came from a woman in her fifties or sixties in good health and CMV-seropositive. The V and J genes are TRBV2 and TRBJ2-2; 11 bases are a match to TRBD1. CDR3 nucleotide sequence: TGTGCCAGCAGCGGGACAGGGGGTCTTGGGGAGCTGTTTTTT. Protein sequence: CASSGTGGLGELFF.